These T cell receptor beta chains were read from a single sample in a study of shared clonotypes between healthy human individuals. Method: immunoSEQ multiplex PCR; TCRdb's copy keeps in-frame clones and lacks some. This table holds some 2 million clones, approximately 94% found once. Specimen: naive CD8+ T cells sorted from blood. These receptor sequences come from a man aged 18 to 29 in good health. The CDR3 runs from the conserved cysteine through the conserved F or W. The D gene is left open where the match is weak. Where a row states a size, it is once, few, many or the class of an expanded clone; other rows omit it.

TRBJ2-7	-	14	TRBV6-5	-	CASNLHRVSTEQYF	TGTGCCAGCAACTTGCACAGGGTGTCTACCGAGCAGTACTTC
TRBJ2-1	once	14	TRBV9	TRBD2	CASSAGLAGYEQFF	TGTGCCAGCAGCGCTGGACTAGCGGGCTATGAGCAGTTCTTC
TRBJ2-5	-	14	TRBV29-1	-	CSVEDQGRLGTQYF	TGCAGCGTTGAAGATCAGGGCCGGCTGGGGACCCAGTACTTC
TRBJ2-2	-	14	TRBV11-2	-	CASSLVVVAGELFF	TGTGCCAGCAGCTTAGTCGTTGTAGCCGGGGAGCTGTTTTTT
TRBJ2-2	-	15	TRBV5-6	-	CASSFVGEIVGELFF	TGTGCCAGCAGCTTCGTGGGAGAGATAGTCGGGGAGCTGTTTTTT
TRBJ2-1	-	13	TRBV5-6	-	CASSLSEADEQFF	TGTGCCAGCAGCTTGTCGGAGGCGGATGAGCAGTTCTTC
TRBJ2-2	-	16	TRBV12-5	TRBD1	CASGPRDSLNTGELFF	TGTGCTAGTGGTCCGAGGGACAGTCTTAACACCGGGGAGCTGTTTTTT
TRBJ2-3	-	13	TRBV27	-	CASRAGGTDTQYF	TGTGCCAGCAGGGCCGGCGGGACAGATACGCAGTATTTT
TRBJ2-7	-	15	TRBV4-1	-	CASSQVWTDVYEQYF	TGCGCCAGCAGCCAAGTATGGACAGACGTCTACGAGCAGTACTTC
TRBJ2-7	-	12	TRBV7-9	-	CASSEDGYEQYF	TGTGCCAGCAGCGAGGACGGCTACGAGCAGTACTTC
TRBJ2-7	few	15	TRBV7-9	TRBD1	CASSLGATGFYEQYF	TGTGCCAGCAGCTTAGGGGCGACAGGGTTTTACGAGCAGTACTTC
TRBJ2-1	-	15	TRBV13	TRBD1	CASSLAGTGNNEQFF	TGTGCCAGCAGCTTAGCCGGGACAGGAAACAATGAGCAGTTCTTC
TRBJ2-1	-	13	TRBV2	TRBD2	CAGWREGMDEQFF	TGTGCCGGCTGGCGGGAGGGCATGGATGAGCAGTTCTTC
TRBJ2-3	-	17	TRBV13	TRBD2	CASSTTPSGRASDTQYF	TGTGCCAGCAGCACAACTCCTAGCGGGAGGGCCTCAGATACGCAGTATTTT